Below, one T cell receptor beta chain is given with its context. Its antigen is still unknown. This specimen comes from a study of blood T cells in healthy people across ages. Study-wide background: For every two T cells, template switching captured about one barcoded beta molecule.

A sample-barcoded 5' primer and a J-beta primer mix were used in a second PCR of roughly 7 to 11 cycles. MiXCR was run by TCRdb on the 5' RACE reads, yielding one entry per CDR3 protein. This table has about 1.4 million distinct CDR3 sequences, around 55% appearing once. Findings and caveats of the study: In the absence of known donor CMV status, changes in expanded clonotypes were possibly confounded. As age increased, TCR beta diversity per million T cells fell in a roughly linear fashion.

The CDR3 contains 16 residues. The germline V gene encodes CDR1 DFQATT and CDR2 SNEGSKA (reference sequence). J was trimmed by 0 bases and V by 3 bases; bases with no gene match: 8. The TCR was taken from a man aged 18 to 30 in good health. The chain combines TRBV20-1 with TRBJ2-7; TRBD2 agrees at 10 bases. Source material: blood. DNA for the CDR3: TGCAGTGCTAGGTATAGCGGGGGGCCCCTCTCCTACGAGCAGTACTTC. This gives the protein CSARYSGGPLSYEQYF.